Sequencing of this T cell receptor beta chain was carried out in a study of CD8 T cells in ankylosing spondylitis (dated by TCRdb to 2016 to 2017). Regarding the complete study: T cell receptor beta repertoires were profiled in healthy donors and ankylosing spondylitis patients so that disease-linked TCR variants could be found. The full study cohort comprised 25 ankylosing spondylitis patients and over 95 healthy donors. Peripheral blood was sampled, and synovial fluid was additionally collected from ankylosing spondylitis patients.

About this clonotype itself: What this receptor recognizes is not known. Nothing much larger sits one base from this clone, and base qualities are not available.

Study-level results and caveats: Blood from ankylosing spondylitis patients appeared to be characterized by a TCR beta motif composed of 7 to 9 highly homologous amino acid variants. Some of the motif variants had been reported before in the synovial fluid and blood of reactive arthritis patients, a finding that suggests common disease-initiation mechanisms. In peripheral blood, the disease-linked clones were found at relatively low frequencies and had a CD8+ phenotype. The disease-linked clones were reported as significantly enriched in matched synovial fluid samples from ankylosing spondylitis patients.

V and J lose 5 bases and 4 bases, and a span of 11 bases separates them. CDR1 and CDR2 are drawn from the germline V gene (reference sequence): LNHDA, SQIVND. Spanning cysteine to phenylalanine, the CDR3 consists of 13 amino acids. Kept here is only the CDR3 DNA, which spans 39 bases and is read in frame from base 1. The sequencing machine was an Illumina HiSeq 2500. Quantitative 5'-RACE with molecular barcodes was used to prepare TCR beta libraries. The source study handled its data this way. A new computational method, built on a probabilistic model of VDJ rearrangement, was used to identify disease-linked TCR variants. In-frame beta chains were kept once TCRdb had trimmed the public reads at Q25 with fastp and called clones with MiXCR. Each entry is one CDR3 protein sequence, shown with its most common DNA and genes. TCRdb, not the original authors, processed these V and J calls. The sample yields around 340,000 distinct CDR3 sequences; over 12% were counted once. 0.9% to 1.2% of the sample goes to the ten largest clones.

The origin of this receptor is a male donor with ankylosing spondylitis or in good health (not recorded which). Sequencing was performed on blood, either unsorted or a sorted T cell fraction (not recorded which). The V and J segments used are TRBV19 and TRBJ2-5; there is no confident call for the D gene. The CDR3 region reads CASSLRTPETQYF. The nucleotide sequence is TGTGCCAGTAGTTTACGGACCCCAGAGACCCAGTACTTC.